This entry concerns a single TCR beta chain. At least ten counts were recorded for this clonotype. No cognate antigen has been identified for it. Within one base of it there is no much larger clone, and no base qualities were kept. These data originate in a study of Graves' ophthalmopathy and Graves' hyperthyroidism (dated by TCRdb to between 2017 and 2018). Describing the broader study: Peripheral blood was collected before any treatment was given, at the time of initial diagnosis. TCR beta repertoire signatures were used to distinguish Graves' ophthalmopathy from Graves' hyperthyroidism and to predict progression to ophthalmopathy. In total, some 140 blood samples were TCR-sequenced: roughly 45 ophthalmopathy, some 75 hyperthyroidism and some 17 hyperthyroidism-to-ophthalmopathy patients. To explore V-J signatures that distinguish ophthalmopathy from hyperthyroidism, a discovery set of 90 to 100 patients was enrolled, made up of under 50 with ophthalmopathy and 55 to 65 with stable hyperthyroidism. An independent validation cohort comprised 18 hyperthyroidism patients and 15 to 17 patients who later progressed from hyperthyroidism to ophthalmopathy. In five or six hyperthyroidism patients, T-cell repertoires of thyroid tissue and blood were compared. Once sampling was done, hyperthyroidism patients were given methimazole at a starting dose of 30 mg daily, while ophthalmopathy patients were given high-dose intravenous methylprednisolone. For training and testing, the 95 to 100 patients in the discovery cohort were randomly divided in a 7:3 ratio. Study-wide findings and limitations: Most expanded thyroid clonotypes with a frequency above 0.001 also appeared in blood, which suggests that blood repertoires may reflect the immune response in the thyroid. Sample size was not predetermined statistically, and investigators were not blinded to group allocation. In validation, the model predicted ophthalmopathy progression with about 70% sensitivity and 72.22% specificity; some 13 predicted patients were CT-confirmed with GO in a median of about 6.1 months. In cross-validation, the 13-signature model distinguished ophthalmopathy from stable hyperthyroidism with approximately 90% sensitivity and roughly 84% specificity, while in the test set the corresponding values were about 80% and 75%.

Hyperthyroidism was considered stable if no progression to ophthalmopathy occurred within 18 months of follow-up. Hyperthyroidism patients were newly diagnosed, with disease duration under 2 months, and aged 18 to 65 years. Patients with other autoimmune diseases, uncontrolled infections, pregnancy or lactation were excluded from the study. Clinical symptoms, serum thyroxine, TRAb, thyroid ultrasound and orbital computed tomography formed the basis of the diagnosis. Ficoll-Paque density gradient centrifugation was used to isolate PBMCs from around 10 ml of fresh peripheral blood. Trizol reagent was used to extract the total RNA, and its quality was then checked on an Agilent 2100 Bioanalyzer. For repertoire sequencing, the TCR beta CDR3 regions were amplified from RNA transcripts. HTBI primers and the Qiagen OneStep RT-PCR kit were used in a first-round RT-PCR, which was followed by a second-round multiplex PCR, size selection and purification. Libraries were sequenced paired-end with 100 bp reads on an Illumina HiSeq2000. In the paper's pipeline: SOAPnuke was used to process the reads, removing any read that contained adapters or uncalled bases, had a mean Phred below 15, or lacked an exact match to the constant primer or identifier. COPE v1.2.5 was used to merge high-quality paired reads. Each unique nucleotide sequence was treated as a clonotype, and MiTCR v1.1 was used to align the clonotypes to the IMGT TRB V, D and J references. Analysis was restricted to V-J combinations with a frequency above 0.0001, which covered 99.2% of repertoires. A TCR clonal expansion and chaos score per V-J combination was defined as the ratio of F50 clonal expansion to chaos observed in the TCRdist matrix. Welch's t-statistics and random forest were used to reduce features to approximately 13 V-J combinations, which were fed into a naive Bayes classifier. Thyroid-blood repertoire similarity was quantified with the Morisita-Horn index. TCRdb took the public reads, trimmed them with fastp at Q25, ran MiXCR for clone calling and kept in-frame beta chains. Identical CDR3 proteins give one entry, which carries the most common genes and DNA. For this entry, the V and J calls and clone size follow TCRdb and not the study's own pipeline. The sample table contains 400,000 or so distinct CDR3 sequences; only one count was recorded for 15% of them. 5.5% to 8% of the sample belongs to the ten largest clones.

The CDR3 numbers 14 residues from cysteine through phenylalanine. The DNA shown is the 42-base CDR3, in frame from base 1. At the junction V is shortened by 5 bases and J by 3 bases; bases outside the gene matches: 6. Per the germline V gene (reference sequence), DFQATT is the CDR1 and SNEGSKA is the CDR2. The specimen was peripheral blood. The source is a woman aged 18-29 years with stable Graves' hyperthyroidism. Donor details come from another sample of the same person, matched by shared clones. The sequence joins TRBV20-1 to TRBJ2-4; 8 central bases correspond to TRBD1. The DNA sequence follows: TGCAGTGCTCCAGGGGGCGGGGACAAAAACATTCAGTACTTC. Protein translation: CSAPGGGDKNIQYF.